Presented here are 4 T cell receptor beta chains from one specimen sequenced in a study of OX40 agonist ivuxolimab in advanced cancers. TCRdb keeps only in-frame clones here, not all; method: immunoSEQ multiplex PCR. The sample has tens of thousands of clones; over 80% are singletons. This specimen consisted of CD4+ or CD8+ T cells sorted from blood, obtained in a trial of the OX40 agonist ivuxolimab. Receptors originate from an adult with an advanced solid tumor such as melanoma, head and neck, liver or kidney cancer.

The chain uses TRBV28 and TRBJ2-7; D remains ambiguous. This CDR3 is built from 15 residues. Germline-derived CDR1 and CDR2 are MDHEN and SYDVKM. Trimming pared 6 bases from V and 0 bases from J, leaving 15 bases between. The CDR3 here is CASSSHIPSSYEQYF. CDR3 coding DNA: TGTGCCAGCAGCTCCCACATTCCCTCCTCCTACGAGCAGTACTTC.

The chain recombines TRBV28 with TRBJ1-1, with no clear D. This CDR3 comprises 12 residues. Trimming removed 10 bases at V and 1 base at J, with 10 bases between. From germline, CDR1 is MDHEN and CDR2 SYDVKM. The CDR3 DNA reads TGTGCCACGAAACGGCAGAACACTGAAGCTTTCTTT. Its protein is CATKRQNTEAFF.

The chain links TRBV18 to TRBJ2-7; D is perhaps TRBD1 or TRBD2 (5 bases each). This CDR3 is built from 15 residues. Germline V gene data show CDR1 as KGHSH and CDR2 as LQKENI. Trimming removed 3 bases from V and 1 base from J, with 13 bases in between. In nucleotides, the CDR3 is TGTGCCAGCTCACCCCCGGGGACGGGGTCCTACGAGCAGTACTTC. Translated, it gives CASSPPGTGSYEQYF.

The CDR3 spells CASSLAASAGNEQFF. The CDR3, as DNA: TGCGCCAGCAGCTTGGCGGCTAGCGCAGGCAATGAGCAGTTCTTC. The chain links TRBV5-1 to TRBJ2-1; D perhaps matches TRBD2 (6 bases). V gave up 0 bases and J gave up 6 bases, with 13 bases separating them. CDR3 length equals 15 residues. Looked up from germline, CDR1 is SGHRS and CDR2 is YFSETQ.